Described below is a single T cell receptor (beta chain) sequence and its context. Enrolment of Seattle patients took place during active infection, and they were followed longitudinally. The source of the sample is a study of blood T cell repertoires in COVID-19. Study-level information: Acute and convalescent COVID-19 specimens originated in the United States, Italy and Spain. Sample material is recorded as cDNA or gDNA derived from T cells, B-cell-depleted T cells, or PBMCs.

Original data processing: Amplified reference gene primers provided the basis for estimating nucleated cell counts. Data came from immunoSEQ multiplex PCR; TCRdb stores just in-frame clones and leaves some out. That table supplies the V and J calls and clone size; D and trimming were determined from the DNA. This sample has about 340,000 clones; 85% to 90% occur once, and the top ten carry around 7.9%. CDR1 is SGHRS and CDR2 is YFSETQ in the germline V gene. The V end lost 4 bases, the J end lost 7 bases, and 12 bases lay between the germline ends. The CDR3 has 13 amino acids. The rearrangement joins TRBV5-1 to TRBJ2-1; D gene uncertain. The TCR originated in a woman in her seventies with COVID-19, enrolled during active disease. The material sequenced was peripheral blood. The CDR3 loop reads CASSPSDWNEQFF. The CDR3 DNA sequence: TGCGCCAGCAGCCCAAGTGACTGGAATGAGCAGTTCTTC.